Following are 19 T cell receptor beta chains from one sample sequenced in a study of spatial heterogeneity in lung cancer. Described time point: blood at routine non-recurrence follow-up after resection. One entry per CDR3 protein results from TCRdb running MiXCR on the 5' RACE reads. The repertoire holds roughly 46,000 distinct CDR3 sequences, with 10% to 15% as singletons. Sequenced here: PBMCs, sampled at follow-up. The receptors stem from a male donor with early-stage non-small cell lung cancer.

This chain connects TRBV4-3 to TRBJ2-1, with D possibly TRBD2 on 8 matching bases. The CDR3 sequence is 15 residues long. In germline, CDR1 is LGHNA, CDR2 YSLEER. The V and J ends lost 0 bases and 9 bases respectively, with 15 bases between them. Here the CDR3 DNA reads TGCGCCAGCAGCCAAGATGGGACTAGGGGGCGTGAGCAGTTCTTC. Translating it yields CASSQDGTRGREQFF.

The V call is TRBV6-5, the J call TRBJ1-2; the D is unclear. The CDR3 is made up of 12 amino acids. Germline CDR1 reads MNHEY; CDR2 reads SVGAGI. V was trimmed by 0 bases and J by 7 bases, leaving 6 bases between them. The CDR3 region has the DNA TGTGCCAGCAGTTACTCGAAGGGTGGCTACACCTTC. Translated: CASSYSKGGYTF.

This clonotype has at least ten counts. This chain links TRBV10-3 with TRBJ1-5; D is possibly TRBD1 (5 bases). The CDR3 is 16 amino acids. The germline V and J ends were trimmed by 2 bases and 0 bases, with 11 bases remaining between them. Per the germline V gene, CDR1 is ENHRY and CDR2 is SYGVKD. The CDR3 coding sequence is TGTGCCATCAGTGAGCAGGGCGGGAGTAGCAATCAGCCCCAGCATTTT. Amino acids: CAISEQGGSSNQPQHF.

The chain joins TRBV2 to TRBJ1-1; D remains ambiguous. CDR1 is SNHLY, CDR2 FYNNEI, per germline. V was clipped by 8 bases and J by 5 bases, with 18 bases between them. This CDR3 spans 14 amino acids. The CDR3 loop is CASESAPVRTEAFF. The CDR3 nucleotides read TGTGCCAGCGAATCGGCACCCGTACGGACTGAAGCTTTCTTT.

This clonotype was seen more than once but under ten times. The genes are TRBV5-1 and TRBJ1-3; D gene ambiguous. Germline CDR1 SGHRS, CDR2 YFSETQ. CDR3 length equals 12 residues. V shed 3 bases and J shed 2 bases, with 3 bases lying between them. CDR3 bases: TGCGCCAGCAGCTCTGCTGGAAACACCATATATTTT. Translated, it gives CASSSAGNTIYF.

With regard to this clonotype: A much larger clone is a single base away; this may be a read error. The V gene is TRBV19, the J gene TRBJ2-1; 12 nucleotides match TRBD2. The V gene end was trimmed by 4 bases and the J gene end by 2 bases; junction bases not matched to a gene: 3. The germline CDR1 and CDR2 sequences are LNHDA and SQIVND (reference sequence). The CDR3 covers 16 residues. The CDR3 nucleotides read TGTGCCAGTAGTAGCAGGACTAGCGGGGCCTACAATGAGCAGTTCTTC. Encoded protein: CASSSRTSGAYNEQFF.

This clonotype showed up just a few times. The gene calls are TRBV11-2 and TRBJ1-5; possibly TRBD1 for D (5 bases). V was shortened by 1 base and J by 6 bases, with 13 bases between the two germline ends. The length of the CDR3 is 15 residues. The germline V gene has CDR1 SGHAT and CDR2 FQNNGV. The CDR3: CASSLGTGVLQPQHF. The CDR3 DNA follows: TGTGCCAGCAGCTTAGGGACGGGGGTTCTTCAGCCCCAGCATTTT.

This clonotype came up many times. The V and J genes are TRBV19 and TRBJ1-5; D gene ambiguous. The CDR3 runs 9 residues. Trimming removed 9 bases from V and 6 bases from J, with 3 bases in between. The germline V gene has CDR1 LNHDA and CDR2 SQIVND (reference sequence). The CDR3 nucleotides read TGTGCCAGCGGTCAGCCCCAGCATTTT. It translates to CASGQPQHF.

The V gene is TRBV6-6, the J gene TRBJ2-3; 7 nucleotides align to TRBD2. This CDR3 has 15 amino acids. Per the germline V gene, CDR1 is MNHNY and CDR2 is SVGAGI (reference sequence). With 5 bases clipped from V and 4 bases from J, the junction kept 9 bases outside the gene matches. The CDR3 nucleotides are TGTGCCAGCAGTAACCAGCGGGGAAGGGCAGATACGCAGTATTTT. Translating it yields CASSNQRGRADTQYF.

In this sample, this clonotype turned up many times. CDR3 residues: CASRAGTIGELFF. CDR3 bases: TGTGCCAGCAGGGCCGGGACAATCGGGGAGCTGTTTTTT. The chain uses TRBV2 and TRBJ2-2; possible D gene TRBD1, 6 bases. CDR1 is SNHLY and CDR2 is FYNNEI in the germline V gene. Trimming cost V 6 bases and J 7 bases, with 12 bases left between them. The CDR3 is 13 residues long.

The chain recombines TRBV30 with TRBJ1-1; D perhaps matches TRBD1 (6 bases). Trimming cost V 3 bases and J 1 base, with 9 bases left between them. Germline CDR1 GTSNPN, CDR2 SVGIG (reference sequence). The CDR3 sequence is 13 residues long. The CDR3 DNA follows: TGTGCCTGGAGCTACAGGGCGAACACTGAAGCTTTCTTT. It codes for CAWSYRANTEAFF. The full variable domain, with the rest looked up from reference TRBV30 and TRBJ1-1, is SQTIHQWPATLVQPVGSPLSLECTVEGTSNPNLYWYRQAAGRGLQLLFYSVGIGQISSEVPQNLSASRPQDRQFILSSKKLLLSDSGFYLCAWSYRANTEAFFGQGTRLTVV.

This clonotype was counted between two and nine times. This chain connects TRBV5-1 to TRBJ2-7; 7 nucleotides agree with TRBD1. Germline CDR1 is SGHRS and CDR2 is YFSETQ. V lost 0 bases and J lost 6; bases outside the gene matches: 6. The CDR3 contains 14 residues. CDR3 in DNA: TGCGCCAGCAGCTTGGAGACAGGGTCTTCCGAGCAGTACTTC. Translation gives CASSLETGSSEQYF.

This clonotype has a handful of counts. V usage is TRBV29-1 and J usage is TRBJ1-1; D gene ambiguous. In germline, CDR1 is SQVTM, CDR2 ANQGSEA. Trimming shortened V by 2 bases and J by 2 bases, and 15 bases separated the two germline ends. The CDR3 totals 15 residues. Here the CDR3 DNA reads TGCAGCGTTGAAACAGTCTGGCCGGGAAACACTGAAGCTTTCTTT. It translates to CSVETVWPGNTEAFF.

The V and J genes are TRBV7-2 and TRBJ1-5; D possibly corresponds to TRBD1 (5 bases). Germline V gene lookup returns CDR1 SGHTA and CDR2 FQGNSA. CDR3 length: 15 amino acids. The germline V and J ends were trimmed by 3 bases and 3 bases, with 12 bases remaining between them. In nucleotides, the CDR3 is TGTGCCAGCAGCTTCCAGCGACAGACCAATCAGCCCCAGCATTTT. This codes for CASSFQRQTNQPQHF.

This clonotype was detected many times. The V gene is TRBV5-6, the J gene TRBJ2-7, with 8 bases matching TRBD1. V lost 4 bases to trimming and J lost 11 bases; unmatched junction nucleotides: 17. Germline V gene data show CDR1 as SGHDT and CDR2 as YYEEEE. The CDR3 spans 15 residues. The CDR3 spells CASSLGQGLSLFEYF. The CDR3 bases are TGTGCCAGCAGCCTAGGACAGGGTTTATCATTGTTCGAGTACTTC. Complete variable domain (other parts from reference TRBV5-6 and TRBJ2-7): DAGVTQSPTHLIKTRGQQVTLRCSPKSGHDTVSWYQQALGQGPQFIFQYYEEEERQRGNFPDRFSGHQFPNYSSELNVNALLLGDSALYLCASSLGQGLSLFEYFGPGTRLTVT.

This clonotype has ten or more counts. V is TRBV20-1 and J is TRBJ2-3, with 9 bases aligning to TRBD2. Trimming took 4 bases from V and 5 from J; bases not matched to a gene: 4. Germline V gene sequence: CDR1 DFQATT, CDR2 SNEGSKA (reference sequence). The CDR3 runs 13 residues. In DNA form, the CDR3 reads TGCAGTGCTATAAGAGCGGGAGGAGATACGCAGTATTTT. Encoded protein: CSAIRAGGDTQYF.

This clonotype showed up many times. The V and J genes are TRBV18 and TRBJ2-7; D remains unclear. Germline loops: CDR1 KGHSH, CDR2 LQKENI. The V gene lost 0 bases and the J gene lost 5 bases, with 17 bases spanning the gap. The CDR3 is made up of 16 amino acids. The CDR3 nucleotides are TGTGCCAGCTCACCACCACAAAACCCGACGGGCCACGAGCAGTACTTC. This codes for CASSPPQNPTGHEQYF.

In this sample, this clonotype turned up a few times. The genes are TRBV7-9 and TRBJ1-4; D ambiguous. Trimming took off 1 base at V and 11 bases at J, with 11 bases between the two ends. The CDR3 totals 13 residues. Germline V gene sequence: CDR1 SEHNR, CDR2 FQNEAQ (reference sequence). Here the CDR3 DNA reads TGTGCCAGCAGCTTAGAAGGGTCGAGGAAACTGTTTTTT. Translated: CASSLEGSRKLFF.

This clonotype was counted a single time. A much larger clone sits a single nucleotide away, making a read error possible. The chain carries TRBV2 and TRBJ1-6; D unclear. The CDR3 runs to 15 residues. Germline V lookup: CDR1 SNHLY, CDR2 FYNNEI. CDR3 region: CASSDSRSYNSLLHF. Here the CDR3 DNA reads TGTGCCAGCAGTGACAGTCGCTCCTATAATTCACTCCTCCACTTT.